These 26 T cell receptor beta chains share one sample of origin, sequenced in a study of blood T cells in healthy people across ages. Together with a sample-barcoded 5' primer, a J-beta primer mix was included in a second PCR lasting about 6 to 11 cycles. TCRdb fed the 5' RACE reads into MiXCR, producing one record per CDR3 protein. The sample contains approximately 820,000 distinct CDR3 sequences, roughly 44% of which appear only once. The sequenced material came from blood. All receptors derive from a man aged 60-69 years in good health.

DNA for the CDR3: TGCGCCAGCAGCGCGGGACAGAACACCGGGGAGCTGTTTTTT. It specifies CASSAGQNTGELFF. The chain couples TRBV5-1 to TRBJ2-2; D tentatively reads TRBD1 or TRBD2 (6 bases each). The CDR3 consists of 14 residues. Trimming stripped 4 bases from V and 1 base from J, with 8 bases between. CDR1 SGHRS and CDR2 YFSETQ come from the germline V gene. The full variable domain, with the rest looked up from reference TRBV5-1 and TRBJ2-2, is KAGVTQTPRYLIKTRGQQVTLSCSPISGHRSVSWYQQTPGQGLQFLFEYFSETQRNKGNFPGRFSGRQFSNSRSEMNVSTLELGDSALYLCASSAGQNTGELFFGEGSRLTVL.

V usage is TRBV20-1 and J usage is TRBJ2-5; 9 bases are shared with TRBD1. Germline-derived CDR1 and CDR2 are DFQATT and SNEGSKA (reference sequence). Trimming took 5 bases from V and 5 from J; bases not matched to a gene: 9. This CDR3 contains 14 residues. Written as DNA, the CDR3 is TGCAGTGCTCGACCGGGACAGGGCTTCGAGACCCAGTACTTC. This sequence encodes CSARPGQGFETQYF.

The chain employs TRBV3-1 and TRBJ2-3, with D hard to call. This CDR3 has 13 amino acids. The germline CDR1 and CDR2 sequences are LGHDT and YNNKEL (reference sequence). V lost 4 bases, J lost 4 bases, and 9 bases lay in between. CDR3 residues: CASSPGSPDTQYF. CDR3 in DNA: TGTGCCAGCAGCCCCGGCTCCCCAGATACGCAGTATTTT.

The rearrangement joins TRBV7-9 to TRBJ1-5; 9 bases are shared with TRBD1. The CDR3 sequence is 16 residues long. Trimming at V came to 5 bases and at J to 4 bases, leaving 9 bases not matched to a gene. From germline, CDR1 is SEHNR and CDR2 FQNEAQ (reference sequence). The chain's CDR3 is CASSNWGQGDNQPQHF. The CDR3 coding sequence is TGTGCCAGCAGCAACTGGGGACAGGGAGATAATCAGCCCCAGCATTTT.

The genes are TRBV7-3 and TRBJ2-1; 8 bases line up with TRBD2. There are 16 residues in the CDR3. V gave up 1 base and J gave up 5 bases; unmatched junction bases: 7. Looked up from germline, CDR1 is SGHTA and CDR2 is FQGTGA. CDR3 sequence: CASSLNPAGEDNEQFF. CDR3 DNA: TGTGCCAGCAGCTTAAATCCAGCGGGGGAGGACAATGAGCAGTTCTTC.

This chain joins TRBV6-5 and TRBJ2-7; 9 bases are a match to TRBD1. With 5 bases clipped from V and 3 bases from J, the junction kept 8 bases outside the gene matches. The CDR3 is 15 residues long. Germline assignment: CDR1 MNHEY and CDR2 SVGAGI. The CDR3 loop reads CASSGMGQGNYEQYF. Here the CDR3 DNA reads TGTGCCAGCAGTGGTATGGGACAGGGTAACTACGAGCAGTACTTC.

This clonotype turned up a few times. The chain recombines TRBV10-3 with TRBJ2-3; 11 positions agree with TRBD2. The V gene's germline CDR1 is ENHRY and CDR2 SYGVKD. The ends lost 10 bases at V and 3 bases at J; junction bases unmatched: 12. There are 16 residues in the CDR3. The CDR3 region is CATSLPTSGETDTQYF. The CDR3 DNA reads TGTGCCACCTCACTCCCGACTAGCGGGGAGACAGATACGCAGTATTTT.

Comment on this clonotype: This could be a read error, since a much larger clone is one nucleotide away. This chain joins TRBV28 and TRBJ2-3; no definite D call. The length of the CDR3 is 14 residues. Germline V lookup: CDR1 MDHEN, CDR2 SYDVKM. V shed 2 bases and J shed 4 bases, with 10 bases lying between them. Here the CDR3 reads CASSLAVVADTQYF. The CDR3 DNA is TGTGCCAGCAGTTTAGCGGTGGTAGCAGATACGCAGTATTTT. The complete variable domain, with remaining parts taken from reference TRBV28 and TRBJ2-3, reads DVKVTQSSRYLVKRTGEKVFLECVQDMDHENMFWYRQDPGLGLRLIYFSYDVKMKEKGDIPEGYSVSREKKERFSLILESASTNQTSMYLCASSLAVVADTQYFGPGTRLTVL.

This clonotype occurred a few times. J is TRBJ1-5 and V is TRBV19; TRBD1 matches at 8 bases. The CDR3 has 16 amino acids. V shed 6 bases, J shed 1 base, and the junction held 8 bases outside the gene matches. Germline CDR1 and CDR2: LNHDA and SQIVND (reference sequence). The CDR3 DNA reads as TGTGCCAGTAGAGACCCCGGACAGGGAAGCAATCAGCCCCAGCATTTT. Encoded protein: CASRDPGQGSNQPQHF.

This sequence joins TRBV3-1 and TRBJ1-1; no clear D. V lost 4 bases and J 4 bases, leaving 13 bases between the germline ends. CDR1 is LGHDT and CDR2 is YNNKEL in the germline V gene (reference sequence). The CDR3 has 14 amino acids. The CDR3 DNA sequence: TGTGCCAGCAGCCCCAGAGGGAGGGTCACTGAAGCTTTCTTT. This gives the protein CASSPRGRVTEAFF.

The chain uses TRBV19 and TRBJ1-2; 8 bases map to TRBD1. Looked up from germline, CDR1 is LNHDA and CDR2 is SQIVND (reference sequence). V shed 6 bases and J 4 bases; nucleotides not matched to a gene: 13. The CDR3 runs 16 residues. In DNA, the CDR3 is TGTGCCAGTAGGGATACAAGCCGGACAGGGATCTATGGCTACACCTTC. Translation gives CASRDTSRTGIYGYTF.

The gene calls are TRBV12-3 or TRBV12-4 and TRBJ1-5; D uncertain. The ends were cut back, 4 bases at V and 0 bases at J, with 10 bases in the middle. The CDR3 consists of 15 residues. The CDR3: CASSSLGISNQPQHF. For the CDR3, the DNA is TGTGCCAGCAGTTCCCTCGGGATTAGCAATCAGCCCCAGCATTTT.

The genes are TRBV29-1 and TRBJ2-1; TRBD2 might be the D (6 bases). This CDR3 region has 13 residues. CDR1 SQVTM and CDR2 ANQGSEA come from the germline V gene. With 7 bases removed from V and 3 bases from J, the gap between germline ends came to 13 bases. The CDR3 region is CSGGDRGYNEQFF. In nucleotides, the CDR3 is TGCAGCGGGGGGGACCGGGGCTACAATGAGCAGTTCTTC.

V is TRBV6-5 and J is TRBJ2-7; 9 bases line up with TRBD2. CDR1 MNHEY and CDR2 SVGAGI come from the germline V gene. J gave up 4 bases and V 6 bases, and 10 bases lay outside the gene matches. The CDR3 extends over 15 amino acids. For the CDR3, the DNA is TGTGCCAGCAGCCCCAATAGCGGGGGCGGTTACGAGCAGTACTTC. Amino acids: CASSPNSGGGYEQYF.

V is TRBV7-2 and J is TRBJ2-1; 12 bases are shared with TRBD2. The CDR3 extends over 15 amino acids. Germline CDR1 and CDR2: SGHTA and FQGNSA. Trimming removed 5 bases from V and 9 bases from J; junction bases left unmatched: 8. CDR3 protein: CASSLASGGAGEQFF. CDR3 nucleotides: TGTGCCAGCAGCCTGGCTAGCGGGGGGGCCGGTGAGCAGTTCTTC.

The chain links TRBV20-1 to TRBJ2-1, with TRBD2 as a possible D gene (6 bases). With the DNA end fitting TRBJ2-7 better, the J assignment may be wrong. Germline lookup yields CDR1 DFQATT and CDR2 SNEGSKA (reference sequence). This CDR3 region has 13 residues. CDR3 loop: CSASRDSYNEQYF. In DNA, the CDR3 is TGCAGTGCTAGTCGGGACTCCTACAATGAGCAGTACTTC.

In this sample, this clonotype turned up a few times. The rearrangement joins TRBV5-1 to TRBJ2-1; maybe TRBD1 (7 bases). Trimming took off 4 bases at V and 2 bases at J, with 10 bases between the two ends. Germline CDR1 is SGHRS and CDR2 is YFSETQ. The CDR3 length is 14 residues. CDR3 bases: TGCGCCAGCAGCGCGGGACAGCCCTACAATGAGCAGTTCTTC. The encoded protein is CASSAGQPYNEQFF.

This sequence joins TRBV4-2 and TRBJ2-5; D is ambiguous. Looked up from germline, CDR1 is LGHNA and CDR2 is YNFKEQ. The ends were cut back, 2 bases at V and 6 bases at J, with 13 bases in the middle. There are 14 residues in the CDR3. The CDR3 spells CASSQFKGEKTQYF. CDR3 nucleotide sequence: TGTGCCAGCAGCCAATTTAAAGGAGAGAAGACCCAGTACTTC.

This sequence joins TRBV6-5 and TRBJ2-3; D tentatively reads TRBD1 or TRBD2 (5 bases each). The V end was cut by 8 bases, the J end by 2 bases, with 8 bases between. There are 12 residues in the CDR3. The germline V gene has CDR1 MNHEY and CDR2 SVGAGI. The CDR3 region has the DNA TGTGCCAGCGCAGGGACCACAGATACGCAGTATTTT. Protein sequence: CASAGTTDTQYF.

In the case of this clonotype: A much bigger clone sits one base away, suggesting this may be a read error. The rearrangement uses TRBV7-9 and TRBJ2-5; 9 bases align to TRBD1. The DNA end is more similar to TRBJ2-7, so the J call may be wrong. The germline gives CDR1 SEHNR, CDR2 FQNEAQ (reference sequence). The CDR3 totals 15 residues. The CDR3 sequence: CASGPSGTGRSEQYF. The DNA of the CDR3 is TGTGCCAGCGGCCCCTCAGGGACAGGGCGAAGCGAGCAGTACTTC.

This rearrangement joins TRBV30 to TRBJ1-4, with a possible D match to TRBD1 (6 bases). The CDR3 has 12 residues. Germline V CDR1 and CDR2: GTSNPN, SVGIG (reference sequence). Trimming pared 5 bases from V and 13 bases from J, leaving 17 bases between. The CDR3 bases are TGTGCCTGGGGTTCAGGGGAGAAGAGACTGTTTTTT. It translates to CAWGSGEKRLFF.

This chain joins TRBV18 and TRBJ2-4; 7 nucleotides match TRBD2. Judging by the DNA end, TRBJ2-7 fits better; the J call may be wrong. CDR1 and CDR2 from the germline V gene are KGHSH and LQKENI. This CDR3 region has 14 residues. This CDR3 reads CASSPSSGLCEQYF. In nucleotides, the CDR3 is TGTGCCAGCTCACCGTCTAGCGGACTCTGCGAGCAGTACTTC.

J is TRBJ2-7 and V is TRBV6-5; 7 bases are a match to TRBD1. Germline V CDR1 and CDR2: MNHEY, SVGAGI. Trimming removed 7 bases from V and 4 bases from J; junction bases left unmatched: 7. The CDR3 has 13 amino acids. DNA for the CDR3: TGTGCCAGCACCCACAGGGGAGTGTACGAGCAGTACTTC. This translates into CASTHRGVYEQYF.

This clonotype occurred a few times. The chain links TRBV28 to TRBJ1-5, with unresolved D. In germline, CDR1 is MDHEN, CDR2 SYDVKM. This CDR3 contains 10 residues. V shed 3 bases and J shed 8 bases, with 2 bases lying between them. This chain's CDR3 is CASSFKPQHF. As DNA, the CDR3 is TGTGCCAGCAGTTTTAAGCCCCAGCATTTT.

This rearrangement joins TRBV11-3 to TRBJ2-3; D gene uncertain. Germline CDR1 reads SGHNT; CDR2 reads YENEEA. Trimming pared 3 bases from V and 4 bases from J, leaving 11 bases between. This CDR3 has 14 residues. The CDR3 sequence is CASSFASDADTQYF. The CDR3 DNA is TGTGCCAGCAGCTTTGCGTCGGATGCAGATACGCAGTATTTT.

The chain couples TRBV6-2 or TRBV6-3 to TRBJ2-2; 9 bases are a match to TRBD1. V lost 4 bases, J lost 1 base, and 10 bases stayed unmatched. This CDR3 comprises 18 residues. The germline V gene encodes CDR1 MNHEY and CDR2 SVGEGT. For the CDR3, the DNA is TGTGCCAGCAGTTTTCCTAGGGACAGGGTCGGGAACACCGGGGAGCTGTTTTTT. This codes for CASSFPRDRVGNTGELFF.